One TCR beta chain is described in this entry. This sample is part of a study of cytomegalovirus exposure and HLA in healthy donors. A multiplex PCR was run with 60 Vbeta primers and 13 Jbeta primers. TCRdb's table, derived via immunoSEQ multiplex PCR, lists solely in-frame clones and lacks some. The sample includes roughly 150,000 clones, 72% of them seen just once. The sequenced sample was PBMCs. This TCR was sampled from a middle-aged man in good health and CMV-seronegative.

In nucleotides, the CDR3 is TGCGCCAGCAGCCAAGCGTCCGGTTTCGTCACCGGGGAGCTGTTTTTT. Encoded protein: CASSQASGFVTGELFF. V and J are TRBV4-3 and TRBJ2-2; D gene unclear. V dropped 1 base and J dropped 4 bases, with 13 bases sitting between them. The CDR3 loop spans 16 amino acids. CDR1 and CDR2 (germline): LGHNA, YSLEER.